These 32 T cell receptor beta chains were all obtained from the same sample, sequenced in a study of T cell repertoires in cytomegalovirus infection. Using its own MiXCR run on the reads, TCRdb lists one record per CDR3 protein. This table holds 250,000 to 300,000 distinct CDR3 sequences, about a quarter found once. What was sequenced was PBMCs. These receptors came from a human donor in good health (CMV status not recorded). Some clones in this sample may be carry-over from other donors' samples.

At least ten counts were recorded for this clonotype. The V gene is TRBV7-6, the J gene TRBJ1-3, with 8 bases matching TRBD1. The CDR3 extends over 17 amino acids. The V and J ends lost 3 bases and 0 bases, in that order; junction bases with no gene match: 7. Germline lookup yields CDR1 SGHVS and CDR2 FNYEAQ. Here the CDR3 DNA reads TGTGCCAGCAGCTTCGGGACAGGTTTCGGCTCTGGAAACACCATATATTTT. Translation gives CASSFGTGFGSGNTIYF. The complete variable domain, with remaining parts taken from reference TRBV7-6 and TRBJ1-3, reads GAGVSQSPRYKVTKRGQDVALRCDPISGHVSLYWYRQALGQGPEFLTYFNYEAQQDKSGLPNDRFSAERPEGSISTLTIQRTEQRDSAMYRCASSFGTGFGSGNTIYFGEGSWLTVV.

Note on this clonotype: A much more abundant neighbour one base away suggests this may be a read error. The J gene is TRBJ1-1, the V gene TRBV7-2, with TRBD1 matching 7 bases. V lost 4 bases to trimming and J lost 6 bases; unmatched junction nucleotides: 2. Germline loops: CDR1 SGHTA, CDR2 FQGNSA. CDR3 size: 12 residues. CDR3 residues: CASSSQGSEAFF. In nucleotides, the CDR3 is TGTGCCAGCAGCTCACAGGGGTCTGAAGCTTTCTTT.

The CDR3 spells CASSAFGTGAPAYNEQFF. The CDR3 DNA follows: TGCGCCAGCAGTGCATTTGGGACAGGGGCCCCGGCCTACAATGAGCAGTTCTTC. The chain links TRBV10-2 to TRBJ2-1; 10 bases align to TRBD1. With V trimmed by 4 bases and J by 2 bases, 11 bases remained unmatched. The CDR3 runs to 18 residues. The germline gives CDR1 WSHSY, CDR2 SAAADI.

V gene TRBV29-1 combines with J gene TRBJ1-1; maybe TRBD1 (5 bases). From germline, CDR1 is SQVTM and CDR2 ANQGSEA. V lost 7 bases and J 2 bases, leaving 14 bases between the germline ends. This CDR3 comprises 13 residues. CDR3 DNA sequence: TGCAGCGGGGGGGAGGGCGCCAACACTGAAGCTTTCTTT. Its translation: CSGGEGANTEAFF.

This clonotype was observed many times. The chain joins TRBV7-2 to TRBJ1-6, with TRBD1 as a possible D gene (5 bases). The V end lost 1 base, the J end lost 8 bases, and 12 bases lay between the germline ends. From germline, CDR1 is SGHTA and CDR2 FQGNSA. The CDR3 length is 15 residues. The CDR3 reads CASSLESGLDSPLHF. The CDR3 DNA reads TGTGCCAGCAGCTTAGAGTCAGGGTTGGATTCACCCCTCCACTTT.

The chain joins TRBV11-3 to TRBJ2-1; D gene ambiguous. Germline CDR1 and CDR2: SGHNT and YENEEA. Trimming stripped 3 bases from V and 8 bases from J, with 5 bases between. The CDR3 covers 11 residues. The chain's CDR3 is CASSFRDEQFF. Here the CDR3 DNA reads TGTGCCAGCAGCTTCCGGGATGAGCAGTTCTTC.

The chain combines TRBV7-2 with TRBJ2-1; 7 nucleotides match TRBD1. CDR3 length: 14 residues. Germline assignment: CDR1 SGHTA and CDR2 FQGNSA. V lost 5 bases, J lost 7 bases, and 8 bases stayed unmatched. CDR3 bases: TGTGCCAGCAGCCCCGGCGACAGGGATAATGAGCAGTTCTTC. It specifies CASSPGDRDNEQFF.

This clonotype was observed a handful of times. The chain has TRBV19 and TRBJ2-7; tentatively, D is TRBD2 (5 bases). The CDR3 loop spans 14 amino acids. Germline CDR1 is LNHDA and CDR2 is SQIVND (reference sequence). V gave up 2 bases and J gave up 2 bases, with 10 bases separating them. DNA of the CDR3: TGTGCCAGTAGTATACGCACGGGGACCTACGAGCAGTACTTC. Amino acid sequence: CASSIRTGTYEQYF.

The rearrangement uses TRBV19 and TRBJ1-6, with 7 bases matching TRBD1. The V segment lost 6 bases and the J segment 8 bases; nucleotides outside the gene matches: 7. This CDR3 is 14 amino acids long. The germline V gene encodes CDR1 LNHDA and CDR2 SQIVND (reference sequence). The CDR3 sequence is CASRSTGRDSPLHF. CDR3 coding DNA: TGTGCCAGTAGATCGACAGGGCGGGATTCACCCCTCCACTTT. Together with reference TRBV19 and TRBJ1-6, the CDR3 gives the full variable domain: DGGITQSPKYLFRKEGQNVTLSCEQNLNHDAMYWYRQDPGQGLRLIYYSQIVNDFQKGDIAEGYSVSREKKESFPLTVTSAQKNPTAFYLCASRSTGRDSPLHFGNGTRLTVT.

This clonotype was picked up a small number of times. This chain links TRBV5-1 with TRBJ1-3; a weak D match, TRBD1 (6 bases). The CDR3 is 14 residues long. Germline values: CDR1 SGHRS, CDR2 YFSETQ. V was shortened by 4 bases and J by 2 bases, with 10 bases between the two germline ends. The CDR3 nucleotides read TGCGCCAGCAGCGCGGGGACACCTGGAAACACCATATATTTT. Amino acid sequence: CASSAGTPGNTIYF. The complete variable domain, with remaining parts taken from reference TRBV5-1 and TRBJ1-3, reads KAGVTQTPRYLIKTRGQQVTLSCSPISGHRSVSWYQQTPGQGLQFLFEYFSETQRNKGNFPGRFSGRQFSNSRSEMNVSTLELGDSALYLCASSAGTPGNTIYFGEGSWLTVV.

In this sample, this clonotype turned up many times. The chain carries TRBV7-2 and TRBJ2-7, with TRBD1 identical over 9 bases. Trimming cost V 5 bases and J 3 bases; bases outside gene matches: 2. The germline V gene has CDR1 SGHTA and CDR2 FQGNSA. The CDR3 is 13 amino acids. The CDR3 here is CASSPGQGYEQYF. The CDR3 nucleotides are TGTGCCAGCAGCCCGGGACAGGGCTACGAGCAGTACTTC.

This clonotype has only a few counts. CDR3 region: CASSFITGGGTEAFF. The DNA for the CDR3 is TGTGCCAGCAGCTTCATAACAGGTGGAGGCACTGAAGCTTTCTTT. The chain combines TRBV7-2 with TRBJ1-1, with D possibly being TRBD1 (5 bases). The CDR3 is 15 amino acids. Germline V CDR1 and CDR2: SGHTA, FQGNSA. Trimming took 3 bases from V and 4 from J, leaving 15 bases between them.

The CDR3 spells CASSPRTVGGYEQYF. As DNA, the CDR3 is TGTGCCAGCTCACCACGGACAGTGGGTGGGTACGAGCAGTACTTC. The chain links TRBV18 to TRBJ2-7, with TRBD1 as a possible D gene (6 bases). The CDR3 runs to 15 residues. CDR1 and CDR2 (germline): KGHSH, LQKENI. Between the trimmed V and J ends, which lost 1 base and 4 bases, there was a span of 14 bases.

In this sample, this clonotype turned up many times. The CDR3 spells CASSLTGEYGYTF. The CDR3 bases are TGTGCCAGTAGCCTGACAGGGGAGTATGGCTACACCTTC. The rearrangement uses TRBV19 and TRBJ1-2; 8 bases are shared with TRBD1. Losses at the gene ends were 6 bases for V and 5 bases for J; bases not matched to a gene: 5. Germline V CDR1 and CDR2: LNHDA, SQIVND (reference sequence). The CDR3 sequence is 13 residues long.

This clonotype was recorded at least ten times. The rearrangement joins TRBV29-1 to TRBJ2-3; D perhaps matches TRBD2 (7 bases). Trimming cost V 4 bases and J 6 bases, with 17 bases left between them. Germline lookup yields CDR1 SQVTM and CDR2 ANQGSEA. This CDR3 spans 14 amino acids. CDR3 amino acids: CSVVEGGGPDTQYF. The CDR3, as DNA: TGCAGCGTTGTAGAAGGGGGAGGGCCGGATACGCAGTATTTT.

This clonotype was seen at least ten times. The V call is TRBV7-2, the J call TRBJ2-5; D is tentatively TRBD1 or TRBD2 (5 bases each). Trimming removed 2 bases from V and 5 bases from J, with 12 bases in between. Germline V gene sequence: CDR1 SGHTA, CDR2 FQGNSA. The CDR3 runs 14 residues. The CDR3 DNA reads TGTGCCAGCAGCTTACGCTGGGGGTGGGAGACCCAGTACTTC. Its protein is CASSLRWGWETQYF.

This chain connects TRBV6-1 to TRBJ2-3; D not certain. The germline CDR1 and CDR2 sequences are MNHNS and SASEGT. The CDR3 loop spans 15 amino acids. The V and J ends lost 1 base and 0 bases respectively, with 8 bases between them. The CDR3 here is CASSEDGPSTDTQYF. CDR3 sequence (DNA): TGTGCCAGCAGTGAAGACGGCCCTAGCACAGATACGCAGTATTTT.

The gene calls are TRBV10-2 and TRBJ1-5; D ambiguous. Germline assignment: CDR1 WSHSY and CDR2 SAAADI. With 3 bases removed from V and 7 bases from J, the gap between germline ends came to 13 bases. This CDR3 has 14 residues. The CDR3: CASSENLRYQPQHF. CDR3 DNA: TGCGCCAGCAGTGAAAACCTACGATACCAGCCCCAGCATTTT.

The chain carries TRBV6-5 and TRBJ2-2; either TRBD1 or TRBD2 may supply D (5 bases each). In germline, CDR1 is MNHEY, CDR2 SVGAGI. Trimming removed 5 bases from V and 3 bases from J, with 13 bases in between. This CDR3 comprises 15 residues. DNA of the CDR3: TGTGCCAGCAGTGCTACCGGGGCCTACACCGGGGAGCTGTTTTTT. It specifies CASSATGAYTGELFF.

The chain uses TRBV6-2 or TRBV6-3 and TRBJ2-1; no clear D gene. Germline V gives CDR1 MNHEY, CDR2 SVGEGT. V was shortened by 5 bases and J by 5 bases, with 13 bases between the two germline ends. The CDR3 length is 14 residues. The CDR3 nucleotides are TGTGCCAGCAGTCGGGTGTATAGAAACAATGAGCAGTTCTTC. Amino acids: CASSRVYRNNEQFF.

This clonotype was observed a handful of times. The chain has TRBV11-3 and TRBJ2-5, with D maybe TRBD2 (5 bases). V was cut by 3 bases and J by 4 bases, with 15 bases left in between. The CDR3 totals 15 residues. Germline lookup yields CDR1 SGHNT and CDR2 YENEEA. As DNA, the CDR3 is TGTGCCAGCAGCTTCGGTAGCGAAAGCGGAGAGACCCAGTACTTC. Its protein is CASSFGSESGETQYF. The full variable domain, rest sourced from reference TRBV11-3 and TRBJ2-5, is EAGVVQSPRYKIIEKKQPVAFWCNPISGHNTLYWYLQNLGQGPELLIRYENEEAVDDSQLPKDRFSAERLKGVDSTLKIQPAELGDSAVYLCASSFGSESGETQYFGPGTRLLVL.

The genes are TRBV28 and TRBJ2-5, with 8 bases identical to TRBD1. The CDR3 covers 17 residues. Germline CDR1 reads MDHEN; CDR2 reads SYDVKM. Trimming took 4 bases from V and 5 from J; bases not matched to a gene: 15. The CDR3 reads CASSSLLGRGRGETQYF. CDR3 nucleotide sequence: TGTGCCAGCAGTTCACTCTTGGGCAGGGGGCGCGGGGAGACCCAGTACTTC. Using reference TRBV28 and TRBJ2-5 for the parts outside the CDR3, the full variable domain is DVKVTQSSRYLVKRTGEKVFLECVQDMDHENMFWYRQDPGLGLRLIYFSYDVKMKEKGDIPEGYSVSREKKERFSLILESASTNQTSMYLCASSSLLGRGRGETQYFGPGTRLLVL.

This clonotype has a count of ten or more. CDR3 coding DNA: TGTGCCAGCGGTTTTTCGGGTCAGCCCCAGCATTTT. This codes for CASGFSGQPQHF. The rearrangement joins TRBV7-9 to TRBJ1-5; D is ambiguous. Germline loops: CDR1 SEHNR, CDR2 FQNEAQ (reference sequence). This CDR3 contains 12 residues. The V and J ends lost 8 bases and 6 bases respectively, with 11 bases between them.

About this clonotype: The germline gene is not matched at one end of the junction; a read error may be the cause. The J gene is TRBJ1-1, the V gene TRBV6-2 or TRBV6-3; no clear D. The CDR3 loop spans 14 amino acids. The germline gives CDR1 MNHEY, CDR2 SVGEGT. The CDR3 coding sequence is TGTGCCAGAGCCAAGGCCCTGATTGTTACTGGAGCTTTCTTT. Translated: CARAKALIVTGAFF.

This CDR3 is CASSLEGGTEQYF. The CDR3 DNA reads as TGTGCCAGCAGCTTAGAAGGCGGGACCGAGCAGTACTTC. The J gene is TRBJ2-7, the V gene TRBV7-9, with a possible D match to TRBD2 (6 bases). There are 13 residues in the CDR3. Germline lookup yields CDR1 SEHNR and CDR2 FQNEAQ (reference sequence). Trimming stripped 1 base from V and 6 bases from J, with 10 bases between.

V and J are TRBV4-1 and TRBJ2-2; D not resolved. Germline CDR1 reads MGHRA; CDR2 reads YSYEKL. Trimming left V 3 bases short and J 6 bases short, with 11 bases between. This CDR3 is 14 amino acids long. CDR3 sequence: CASSQSLESGELFF. Written as DNA, the CDR3 is TGCGCCAGCAGCCAGTCGCTCGAGTCCGGGGAGCTGTTTTTT.

This chain links TRBV28 with TRBJ1-5, with TRBD1 matching 7 bases. This CDR3 is 14 amino acids long. CDR1 is MDHEN, CDR2 SYDVKM, per germline. The V gene end was trimmed by 6 bases and the J gene end by 5 bases; junction bases not matched to a gene: 7. The CDR3 DNA reads TGTGCCAGCAGGACCGACAGGGCGTATCAGCCCCAGCATTTT. Its translation: CASRTDRAYQPQHF.

CDR3 sequence: CAISESTGFTGELFF. In DNA form, the CDR3 reads TGTGCCATCAGTGAGTCGACAGGGTTCACCGGGGAGCTGTTTTTT. The rearrangement links TRBV10-3 to TRBJ2-2; the match to TRBD1 covers 7 bases. The V and J ends lost 0 bases and 4 bases, in that order; junction bases with no gene match: 2. Germline V gene lookup returns CDR1 ENHRY and CDR2 SYGVKD. There are 15 residues in the CDR3.

This chain connects TRBV20-1 to TRBJ2-7; a possible D gene is TRBD2 (6 bases). Trimming left V 0 bases short and J 6 bases short, with 18 bases between. This CDR3 is 15 amino acids long. The germline V gene has CDR1 DFQATT and CDR2 SNEGSKA (reference sequence). In DNA form, the CDR3 reads TGCAGTGCTAGAGATCCGTTGGGCGGGGACGGCGAGCAGTACTTC. Translated, it gives CSARDPLGGDGEQYF.

There are a few counts of this clonotype. V is TRBV25-1 and J is TRBJ2-5; the D is unclear. The CDR3 runs to 15 residues. Germline CDR1 MGHDK, CDR2 SYGVNS. The V and J ends lost 4 bases and 1 base respectively, with 13 bases between them. The CDR3 region is CASSGGLGPQETQYF. CDR3 in DNA: TGTGCCAGCAGTGGTGGCCTAGGTCCCCAAGAGACCCAGTACTTC. Variable domain in full (rest from reference TRBV25-1 and TRBJ2-5): EADIYQTPRYLVIGTGKKITLECSQTMGHDKMYWYQQDPGMELHLIHYSYGVNSTEKGDLSSESTVSRIRTEHFPLTLESARPSHTSQYLCASSGGLGPQETQYFGPGTRLLVL.

This clonotype was seen at least ten times. This chain joins TRBV7-2 and TRBJ2-1; D uncertain. Between the trimmed V and J ends, which lost 0 bases and 4 bases, there was a span of 4 bases. Germline CDR1 reads SGHTA; CDR2 reads FQGNSA. The CDR3 has 13 residues. The CDR3 reads CASSLAKYNEQFF. CDR3 in DNA: TGTGCCAGCAGCTTAGCGAAATACAATGAGCAGTTCTTC.

This clonotype was detected many times. This chain uses TRBV7-2 with TRBJ2-7; tentatively, D is TRBD1 or TRBD2 (7 bases each). V was shortened by 5 bases and J by 2 bases, with 19 bases between the two germline ends. The CDR3 is 16 amino acids. The germline V gene has CDR1 SGHTA and CDR2 FQGNSA. CDR3 residues: CASSPGGAQAPYEQYF. The CDR3 coding sequence is TGTGCCAGCAGCCCAGGGGGGGCCCAAGCCCCCTACGAGCAGTACTTC.